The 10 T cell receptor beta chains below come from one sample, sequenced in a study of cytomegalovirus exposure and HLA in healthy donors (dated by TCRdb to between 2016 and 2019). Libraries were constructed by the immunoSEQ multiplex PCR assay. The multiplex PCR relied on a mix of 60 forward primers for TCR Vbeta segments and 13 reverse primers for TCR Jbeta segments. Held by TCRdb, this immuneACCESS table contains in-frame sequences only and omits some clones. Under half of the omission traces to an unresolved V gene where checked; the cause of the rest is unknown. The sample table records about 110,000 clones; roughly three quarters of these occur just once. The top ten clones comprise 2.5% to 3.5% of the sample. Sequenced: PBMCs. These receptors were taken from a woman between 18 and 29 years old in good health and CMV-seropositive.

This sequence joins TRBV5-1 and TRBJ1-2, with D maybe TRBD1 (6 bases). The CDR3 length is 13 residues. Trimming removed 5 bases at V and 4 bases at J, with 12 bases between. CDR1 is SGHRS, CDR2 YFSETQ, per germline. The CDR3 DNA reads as TGCGCCAGCAGGATAGGACAGCTCTATGGCTACACCTTC. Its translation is CASRIGQLYGYTF. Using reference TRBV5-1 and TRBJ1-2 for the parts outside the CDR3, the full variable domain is KAGVTQTPRYLIKTRGQQVTLSCSPISGHRSVSWYQQTPGQGLQFLFEYFSETQRNKGNFPGRFSGRQFSNSRSEMNVSTLELGDSALYLCASRIGQLYGYTFGSGTRLTVV.

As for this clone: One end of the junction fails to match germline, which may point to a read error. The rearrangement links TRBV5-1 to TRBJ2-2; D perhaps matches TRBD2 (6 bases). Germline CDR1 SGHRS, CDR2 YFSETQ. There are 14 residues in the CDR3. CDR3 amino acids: CASSFESGNGGLFF. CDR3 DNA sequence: TGCGCCAGCAGCTTCGAGTCCGGGAACGGGGGGCTGTTTTTT.

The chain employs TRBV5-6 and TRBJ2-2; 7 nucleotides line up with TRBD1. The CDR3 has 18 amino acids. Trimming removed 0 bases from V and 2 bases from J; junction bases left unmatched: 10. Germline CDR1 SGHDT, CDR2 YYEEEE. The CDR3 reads CASSLVALGTANTGELFF. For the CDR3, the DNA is TGTGCCAGCAGCTTGGTGGCCTTGGGGACAGCAAACACCGGGGAGCTGTTTTTT.

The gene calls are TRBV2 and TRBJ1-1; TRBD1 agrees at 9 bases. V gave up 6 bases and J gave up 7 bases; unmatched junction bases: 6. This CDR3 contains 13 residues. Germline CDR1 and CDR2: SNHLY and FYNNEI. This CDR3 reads CASRPTGGNEAFF. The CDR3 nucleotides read TGTGCCAGCAGACCGACAGGGGGGAATGAAGCTTTCTTT.

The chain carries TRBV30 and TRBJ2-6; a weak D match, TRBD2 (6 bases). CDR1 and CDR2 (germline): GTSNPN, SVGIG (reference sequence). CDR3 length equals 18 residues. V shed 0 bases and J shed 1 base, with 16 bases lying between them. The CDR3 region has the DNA TGTGCCTGGAGTGTACGGGCGGGGATCAGTTCTGGGGCCAACGTCCTGACTTTC. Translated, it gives CAWSVRAGISSGANVLTF.

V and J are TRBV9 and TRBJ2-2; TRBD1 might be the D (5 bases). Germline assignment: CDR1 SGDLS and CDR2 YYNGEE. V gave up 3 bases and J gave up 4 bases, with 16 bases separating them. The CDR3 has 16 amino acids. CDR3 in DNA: TGTGCCAGCAGCGCTGGTATAGGGGTCGGCACCGGGGAGCTGTTTTTT. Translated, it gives CASSAGIGVGTGELFF.

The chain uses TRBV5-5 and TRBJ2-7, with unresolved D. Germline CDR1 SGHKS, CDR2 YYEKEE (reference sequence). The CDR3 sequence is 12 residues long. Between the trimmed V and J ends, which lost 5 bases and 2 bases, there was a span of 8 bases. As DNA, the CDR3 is TGTGCCAGCAGTGTTGAGGCCTACGAGCAGTACTTC. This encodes CASSVEAYEQYF.

The CDR3 sequence: CASSPRQGGYGYTF. DNA for the CDR3: TGTGCCAGCAGCCCCCGACAGGGGGGTTATGGCTACACCTTC. V gene TRBV7-2 combines with J gene TRBJ1-2, with 9 bases identical to TRBD1. Germline V gene data show CDR1 as SGHTA and CDR2 as FQGNSA. With 5 bases clipped from V and 5 bases from J, the junction kept 6 bases outside the gene matches. The CDR3 sequence is 14 residues long.

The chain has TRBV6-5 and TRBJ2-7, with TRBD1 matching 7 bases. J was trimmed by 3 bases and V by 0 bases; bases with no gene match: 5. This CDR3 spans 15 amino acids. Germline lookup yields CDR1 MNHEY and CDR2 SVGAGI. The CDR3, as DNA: TGTGCCAGCAGTTACTCAGGCGACAGGGACTACGAGCAGTACTTC. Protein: CASSYSGDRDYEQYF.

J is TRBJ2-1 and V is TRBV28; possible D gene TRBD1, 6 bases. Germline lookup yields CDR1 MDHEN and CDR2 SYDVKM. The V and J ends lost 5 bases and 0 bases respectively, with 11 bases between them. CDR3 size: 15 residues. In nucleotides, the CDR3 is TGTGCCAGCAGTCCAACAGGGAGCTCCTACAATGAGCAGTTCTTC. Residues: CASSPTGSSYNEQFF.